This T cell receptor beta chain originates from a study of blood T cell repertoires in COVID-19. Per the original methods: How many nucleated cells were present was estimated from reference gene primer amplification. The data were produced by immunoSEQ multiplex PCR, yet TCRdb's version contains in-frame clones alone and is incomplete. The V and J calls and the clone size are those of that table, but D and trimming were determined from the DNA. Altogether 150,000 to 200,000 clones are present, 84% being singletons, with the ten largest covering roughly 15%. Seattle cases were enrolled at active infection and followed longitudinally. The source material was peripheral blood. The receptor was derived from a woman between 65 and 79 years old with COVID-19, enrolled during active disease.

The chain's CDR3 is CASSTGVWTEAFF. The CDR3, as DNA: TGTGCCAGCAGTACGGGGGTTTGGACTGAAGCTTTCTTT. The rearrangement joins TRBV12-3 or TRBV12-4 to TRBJ1-1; tentatively, D is TRBD1 (5 bases). The V end was cut by 5 bases, the J end by 5 bases, with 12 bases between. This CDR3 contains 13 residues.